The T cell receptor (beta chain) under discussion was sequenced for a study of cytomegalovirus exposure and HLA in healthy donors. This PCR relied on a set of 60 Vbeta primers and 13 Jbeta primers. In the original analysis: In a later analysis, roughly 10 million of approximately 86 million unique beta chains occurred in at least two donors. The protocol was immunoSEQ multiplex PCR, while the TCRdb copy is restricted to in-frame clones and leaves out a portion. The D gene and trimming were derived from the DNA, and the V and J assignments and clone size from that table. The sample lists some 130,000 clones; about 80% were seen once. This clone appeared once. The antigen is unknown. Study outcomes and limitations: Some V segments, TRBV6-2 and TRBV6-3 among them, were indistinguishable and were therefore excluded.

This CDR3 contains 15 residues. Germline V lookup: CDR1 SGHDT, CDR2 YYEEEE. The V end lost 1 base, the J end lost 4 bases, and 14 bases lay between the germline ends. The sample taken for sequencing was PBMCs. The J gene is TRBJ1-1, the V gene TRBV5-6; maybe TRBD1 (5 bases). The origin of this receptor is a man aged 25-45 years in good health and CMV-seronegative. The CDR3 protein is CASSLQGGWSTEAFF. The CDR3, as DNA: TGTGCCAGCAGCTTGCAGGGAGGATGGAGCACTGAAGCTTTCTTT.